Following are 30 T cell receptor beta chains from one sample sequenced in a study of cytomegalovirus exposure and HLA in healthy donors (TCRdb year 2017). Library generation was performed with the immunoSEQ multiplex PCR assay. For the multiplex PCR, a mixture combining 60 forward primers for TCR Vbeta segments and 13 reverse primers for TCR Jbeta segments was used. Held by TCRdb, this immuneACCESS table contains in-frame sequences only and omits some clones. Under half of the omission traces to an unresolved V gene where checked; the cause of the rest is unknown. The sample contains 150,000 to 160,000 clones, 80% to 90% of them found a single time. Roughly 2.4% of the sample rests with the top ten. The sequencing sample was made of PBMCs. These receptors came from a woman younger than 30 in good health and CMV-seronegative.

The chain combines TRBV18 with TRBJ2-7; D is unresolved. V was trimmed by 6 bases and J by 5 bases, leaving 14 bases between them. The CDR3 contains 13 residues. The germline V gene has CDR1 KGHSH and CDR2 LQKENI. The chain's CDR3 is CASSPAGLNEQYF. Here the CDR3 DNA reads TGTGCCAGCTCCCCAGCCGGTCTCAACGAGCAGTACTTC. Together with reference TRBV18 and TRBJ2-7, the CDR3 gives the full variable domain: NAGVMQNPRHLVRRRGQEARLRCSPMKGHSHVYWYRQLPEEGLKFMVYLQKENIIDESGMPKERFSAEFPKEGPSILRIQQVVRGDSAAYFCASSPAGLNEQYFGPGTRLTVT.

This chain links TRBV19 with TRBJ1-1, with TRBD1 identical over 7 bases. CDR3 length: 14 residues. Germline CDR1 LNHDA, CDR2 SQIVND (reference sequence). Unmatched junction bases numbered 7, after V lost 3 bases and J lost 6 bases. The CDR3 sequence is CASSIGPGGSEAFF. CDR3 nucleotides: TGTGCCAGTAGTATTGGGCCAGGGGGGTCTGAAGCTTTCTTT.

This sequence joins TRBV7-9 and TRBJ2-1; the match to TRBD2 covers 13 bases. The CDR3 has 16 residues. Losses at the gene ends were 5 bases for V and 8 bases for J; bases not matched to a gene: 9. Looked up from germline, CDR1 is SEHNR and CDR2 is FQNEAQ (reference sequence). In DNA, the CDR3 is TGTGCCAGCAGCCCGCCCGGACTAGCGGGAGCCTATGAGCAGTTCTTC. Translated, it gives CASSPPGLAGAYEQFF.

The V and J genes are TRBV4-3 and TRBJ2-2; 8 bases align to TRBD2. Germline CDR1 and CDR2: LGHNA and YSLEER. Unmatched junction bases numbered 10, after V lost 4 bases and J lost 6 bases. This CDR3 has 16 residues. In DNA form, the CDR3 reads TGCGCCAGCAGCCTCTATGTTGGCGGGAGGCCCGGGGAGCTGTTTTTT. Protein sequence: CASSLYVGGRPGELFF.

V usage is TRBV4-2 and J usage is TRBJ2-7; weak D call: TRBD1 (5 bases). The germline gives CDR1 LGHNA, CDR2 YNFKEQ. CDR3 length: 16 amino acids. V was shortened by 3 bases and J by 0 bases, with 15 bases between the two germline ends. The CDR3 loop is CASSHDDRQTSYEQYF. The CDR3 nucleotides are TGTGCCAGCAGCCATGACGACCGACAGACCTCCTACGAGCAGTACTTC.

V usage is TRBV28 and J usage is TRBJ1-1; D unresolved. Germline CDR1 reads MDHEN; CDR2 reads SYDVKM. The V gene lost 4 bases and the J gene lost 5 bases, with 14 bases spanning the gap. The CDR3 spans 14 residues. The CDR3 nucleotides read TGTGCCAGCAGTTCCTCGGAGGGAAGGACTGAAGCTTTCTTT. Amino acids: CASSSSEGRTEAFF.

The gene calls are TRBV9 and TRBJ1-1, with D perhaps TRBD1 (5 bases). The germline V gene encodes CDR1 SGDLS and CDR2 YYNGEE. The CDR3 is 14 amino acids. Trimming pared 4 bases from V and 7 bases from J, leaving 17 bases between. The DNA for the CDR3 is TGTGCCAGCAGCCCTAGTGGGGGGTACTGTGAAGCTTTCTTT. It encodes CASSPSGGYCEAFF.

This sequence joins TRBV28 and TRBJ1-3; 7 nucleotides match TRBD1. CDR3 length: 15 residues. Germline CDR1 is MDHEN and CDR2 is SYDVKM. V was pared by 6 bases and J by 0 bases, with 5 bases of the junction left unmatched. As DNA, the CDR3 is TGTGCCAGCAGCCCGGACAGGACCTCTGGAAACACCATATATTTT. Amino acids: CASSPDRTSGNTIYF.

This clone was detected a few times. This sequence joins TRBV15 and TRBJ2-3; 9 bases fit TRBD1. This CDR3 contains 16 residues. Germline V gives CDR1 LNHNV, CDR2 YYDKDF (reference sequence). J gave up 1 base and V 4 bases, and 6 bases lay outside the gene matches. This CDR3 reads CATSKNRGHGTDTQYF. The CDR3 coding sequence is TGTGCCACCAGCAAAAACAGGGGGCATGGCACAGATACGCAGTATTTT. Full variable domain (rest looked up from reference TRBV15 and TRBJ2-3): DAMVIQNPRYQVTQFGKPVTLSCSQTLNHNVMYWYQQKSSQAPKLLFHYYDKDFNNEADTPDNFQSRRPNTSFCFLDIRSPGLGDTAMYLCATSKNRGHGTDTQYFGPGTRLTVL.

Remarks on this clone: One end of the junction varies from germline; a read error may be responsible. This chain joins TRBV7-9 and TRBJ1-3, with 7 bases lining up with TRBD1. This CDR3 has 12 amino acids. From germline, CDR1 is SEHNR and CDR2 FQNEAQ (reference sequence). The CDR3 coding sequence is TGTTCCAGCAGGGACAGTGGAAACACCATATATTTT. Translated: CSSRDSGNTIYF.

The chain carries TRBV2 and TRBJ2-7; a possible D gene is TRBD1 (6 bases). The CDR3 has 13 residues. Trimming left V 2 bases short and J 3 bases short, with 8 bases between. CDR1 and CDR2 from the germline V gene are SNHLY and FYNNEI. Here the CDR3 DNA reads TGTGCCAGCAGTGAACAGGGGAGCTACGAGCAGTACTTC. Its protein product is CASSEQGSYEQYF.

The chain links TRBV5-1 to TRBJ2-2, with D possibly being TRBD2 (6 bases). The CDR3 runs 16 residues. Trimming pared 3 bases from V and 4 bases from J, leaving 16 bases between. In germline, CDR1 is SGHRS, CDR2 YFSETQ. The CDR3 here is CASSSRVAGGTGELFF. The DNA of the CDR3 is TGCGCCAGCAGCTCCAGGGTTGCCGGGGGCACCGGGGAGCTGTTTTTT. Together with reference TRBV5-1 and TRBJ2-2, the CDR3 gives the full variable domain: KAGVTQTPRYLIKTRGQQVTLSCSPISGHRSVSWYQQTPGQGLQFLFEYFSETQRNKGNFPGRFSGRQFSNSRSEMNVSTLELGDSALYLCASSSRVAGGTGELFFGEGSRLTVL.

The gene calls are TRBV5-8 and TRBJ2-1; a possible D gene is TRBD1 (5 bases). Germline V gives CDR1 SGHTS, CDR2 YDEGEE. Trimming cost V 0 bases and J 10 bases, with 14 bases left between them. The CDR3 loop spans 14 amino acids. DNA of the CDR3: TGTGCCAGCAGCTTGGACAGGCGCCCCGGGGAGCAGTTCTTC. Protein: CASSLDRRPGEQFF.

The CDR3 loop reads CASSRTAENTGELFF. As DNA, the CDR3 is TGTGCCAGCAGCAGGACAGCGGAGAACACCGGGGAGCTGTTTTTT. The gene calls are TRBV10-3 and TRBJ2-2; D perhaps matches TRBD1 (6 bases). The CDR3 length is 15 residues. The V end lost 10 bases, the J end lost 1 base, and 16 bases lay between the germline ends. Germline loops: CDR1 ENHRY, CDR2 SYGVKD.

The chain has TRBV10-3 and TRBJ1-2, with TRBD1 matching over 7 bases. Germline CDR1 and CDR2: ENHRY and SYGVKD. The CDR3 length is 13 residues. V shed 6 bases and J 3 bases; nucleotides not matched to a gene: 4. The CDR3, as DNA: TGTGCCATCAGGGACAGGACCTACTATGGCTACACCTTC. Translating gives CAIRDRTYYGYTF.

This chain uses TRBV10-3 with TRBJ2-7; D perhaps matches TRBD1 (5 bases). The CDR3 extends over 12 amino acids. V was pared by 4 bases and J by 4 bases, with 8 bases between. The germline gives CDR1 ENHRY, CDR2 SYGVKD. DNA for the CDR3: TGTGCCATCAGTGCACAGGATTACGAGCAGTACTTC. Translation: CAISAQDYEQYF.

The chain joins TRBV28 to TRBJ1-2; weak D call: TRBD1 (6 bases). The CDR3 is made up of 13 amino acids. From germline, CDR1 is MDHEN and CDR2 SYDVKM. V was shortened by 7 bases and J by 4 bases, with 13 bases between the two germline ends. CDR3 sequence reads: CASNSGQLYGYTF. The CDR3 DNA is TGTGCCAGCAACTCCGGACAGCTCTATGGCTACACCTTC.

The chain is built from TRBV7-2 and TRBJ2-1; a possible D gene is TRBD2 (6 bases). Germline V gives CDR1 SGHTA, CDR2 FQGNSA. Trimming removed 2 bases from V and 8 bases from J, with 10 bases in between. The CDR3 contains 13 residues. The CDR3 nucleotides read TGTGCCAGCAGCTTATTCAGGGAGGATGAGCAGTTCTTC. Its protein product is CASSLFREDEQFF.

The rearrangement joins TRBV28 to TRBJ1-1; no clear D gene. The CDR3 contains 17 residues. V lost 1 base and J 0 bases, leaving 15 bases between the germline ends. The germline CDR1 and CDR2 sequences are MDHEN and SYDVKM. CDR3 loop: CASSLSPGATMNTEAFF. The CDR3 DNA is TGTGCCAGCAGTTTATCCCCGGGAGCAACGATGAACACTGAAGCTTTCTTT.

The CDR3 DNA reads as TGTGCCAGCAGCCCATTAGCGGGAGTGGACACCGGGGAGCTGTTTTTT. Translating gives CASSPLAGVDTGELFF. The V gene is TRBV7-2, the J gene TRBJ2-2; 9 bases line up with TRBD2. The CDR3 length is 16 residues. Germline V gives CDR1 SGHTA, CDR2 FQGNSA. J lost 3 bases, V lost 5 bases, and 7 bases had no gene match.

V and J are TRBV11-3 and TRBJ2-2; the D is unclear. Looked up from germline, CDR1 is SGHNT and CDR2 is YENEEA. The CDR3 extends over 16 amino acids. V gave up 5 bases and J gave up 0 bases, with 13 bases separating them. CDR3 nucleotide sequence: TGTGCCAGCAGCCACCCCCCGGAGCCGAACACCGGGGAGCTGTTTTTT. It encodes CASSHPPEPNTGELFF.

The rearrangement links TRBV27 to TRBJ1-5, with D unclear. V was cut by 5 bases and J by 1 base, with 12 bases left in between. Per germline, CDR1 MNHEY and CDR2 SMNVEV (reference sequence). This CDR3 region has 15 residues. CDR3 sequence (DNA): TGTGCCAGCAGTCCTCGGTGGGAGAGCAATCAGCCCCAGCATTTT. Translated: CASSPRWESNQPQHF.

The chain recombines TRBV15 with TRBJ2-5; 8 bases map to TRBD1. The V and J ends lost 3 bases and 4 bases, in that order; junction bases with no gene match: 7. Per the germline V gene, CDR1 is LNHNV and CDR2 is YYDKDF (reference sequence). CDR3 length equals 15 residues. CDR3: CATSRRQGTGETQYF. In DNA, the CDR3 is TGTGCCACCAGCAGGAGACAGGGGACGGGAGAGACCCAGTACTTC.

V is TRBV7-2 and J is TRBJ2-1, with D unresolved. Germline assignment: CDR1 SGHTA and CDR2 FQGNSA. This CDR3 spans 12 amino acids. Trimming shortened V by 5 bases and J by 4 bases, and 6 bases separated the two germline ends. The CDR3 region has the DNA TGTGCCAGCAGCACCGGGTACAATGAGCAGTTCTTC. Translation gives CASSTGYNEQFF.

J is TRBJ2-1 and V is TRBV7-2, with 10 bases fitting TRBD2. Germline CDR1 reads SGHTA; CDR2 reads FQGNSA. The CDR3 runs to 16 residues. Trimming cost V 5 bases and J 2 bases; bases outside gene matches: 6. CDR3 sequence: CASSPQGLATYNEQFF. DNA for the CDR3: TGTGCCAGCAGCCCCCAGGGACTAGCGACCTACAATGAGCAGTTCTTC.

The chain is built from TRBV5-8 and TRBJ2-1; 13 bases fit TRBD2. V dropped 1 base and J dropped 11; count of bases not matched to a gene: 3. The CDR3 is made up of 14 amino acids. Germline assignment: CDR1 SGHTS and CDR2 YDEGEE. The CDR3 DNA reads TGTGCCAGCAGCTTGACTAGCGGGGGGGCCCAGCAGTTCTTC. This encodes CASSLTSGGAQQFF.

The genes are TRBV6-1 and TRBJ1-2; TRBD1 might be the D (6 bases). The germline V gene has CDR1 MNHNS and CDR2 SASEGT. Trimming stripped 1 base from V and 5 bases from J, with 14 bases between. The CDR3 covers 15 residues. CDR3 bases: TGTGCCAGCAGTGAAGTAGGGGGGGTAGGGTATGGCTACACCTTC. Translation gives CASSEVGGVGYGYTF.

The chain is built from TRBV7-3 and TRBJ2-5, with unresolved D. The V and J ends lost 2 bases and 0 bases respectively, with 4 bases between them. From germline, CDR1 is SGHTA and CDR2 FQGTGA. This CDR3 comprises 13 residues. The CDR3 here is CASSLGHQETQYF. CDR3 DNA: TGTGCCAGCAGCTTAGGGCACCAAGAGACCCAGTACTTC. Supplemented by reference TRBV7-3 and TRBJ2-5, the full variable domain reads GAGVSQTPSNKVTEKGKYVELRCDPISGHTALYWYRQSLGQGPEFLIYFQGTGAADDSGLPNDRFFAVRPEGSVSTLKIQRTERGDSAVYLCASSLGHQETQYFGPGTRLLVL.

The CDR3 sequence: CSVDSGGLTDTQYF. The CDR3 DNA reads TGCAGCGTTGATAGCGGGGGCCTCACAGATACGCAGTATTTT. This sequence joins TRBV29-1 and TRBJ2-3, with 9 bases fitting TRBD2. V was clipped by 3 bases and J by 2 bases; unmatched bases: 3. The CDR3 loop spans 14 amino acids. Germline V gene data show CDR1 as SQVTM and CDR2 as ANQGSEA.

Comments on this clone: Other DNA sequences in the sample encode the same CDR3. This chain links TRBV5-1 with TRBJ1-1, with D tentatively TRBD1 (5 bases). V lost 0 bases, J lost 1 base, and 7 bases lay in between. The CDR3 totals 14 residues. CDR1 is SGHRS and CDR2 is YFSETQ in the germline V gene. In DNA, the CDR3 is TGCGCCAGCAGCTTGGCAGGGCAGAACACTGAAGCTTTCTTT. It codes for CASSLAGQNTEAFF.